This paragraph reports one T cell receptor (beta chain). Its antigen is currently not known. Qualities for individual bases were not recorded, and no much larger clone is one base off. The CDR3 measures 14 amino acids from cysteine to phenylalanine. CDR3 DNA only is kept here, 42 bases in frame from base 1. For CDR1 and CDR2, the germline V gene lists MNHNS and SASEGT. Unmatched junction bases come to 7, with V trimmed by 3 bases and J by 7 bases. This entry comes from a study of T cell responses to AZD1222 COVID-19 vaccine (dated by TCRdb to the early 2020s). For the study in its entirety: TCR sequencing covered about 230 trial participants: some 210 given two doses of AZD1222 and 26 given two doses of MenACWY control vaccine. Trial participants were enrolled by age into subgroups of 18-55, 56-69 and 70-plus years, and approximately 150, 30 and 60 TCR-sequenced participants, respectively, were included in these subgroups.

Overall results and qualifications from the work: Vaccine-associated CD4 TCRs spanned the whole spike protein, with dominant responses in regions 160-218 and 743-854. Conclusions about previously exposed vaccinees are limited because only six or seven AZD1222 recipients were SARS-CoV-2 seropositive at baseline. After two AZD1222 doses, spike-specific TCR breadth and depth were significantly higher than at day 0 and than in MenACWY recipients. Because no day 14 peak-response samples were available, the repertoires could be characterized only after the peak T cell response. The 56-69-year group was small, and its depth increase did not reach significance, likely because of low power. Nearly half of unique spike-specific TCRs reportedly recognized epitopes outside regions mutated in the B.1.351 and B.1.1.7 variants. Participants were mostly white British and included more females than males, and it was suggested by the authors that clonal diversity may have been underestimated.

The CDR3 regions of human TCRbeta chains were analyzed by immunosequencing. Per the original workflow: TCRs in the repertoires were compared against a reference library of SARS-CoV-2-specific TCRs that had been generated with the MIRA antigen-specificity platform. Breadth was defined as the fraction of unique TCRs that were SARS-CoV-2-associated, and depth was defined as the fraction of total T cells that were SARS-CoV-2-associated. Using the MIRA data, each spike-specific TCR was assigned both to the spike region to which the TCR was reactive and to a CD4 or CD8 class. Log10-transformed breadth and depth values were compared by one-way ANOVA with Sidak's multiple comparisons tests. As stored in TCRdb, this immuneACCESS dataset retains in-frame rearrangements with V and J assigned. A fraction of the clones does not appear; measured against another copy, unresolved V genes explain less than half of the discrepancy, and the remainder lacks a known reason. V, J and clone size derive from that table, while D and trimming were established from the DNA sequence. This sample gives roughly 180,000 clones in total; roughly 92% of them show up just once. The top ten clonotypes cover about 3.5% of the sample.

Read against the paper, the sample's time point label means: about 28 days (+/-7) after the second vaccine dose. AZD1222 recipients given second doses at about 4 weeks or at about 12 weeks were pooled, since spike-specific TCR depth and breadth were not found to differ between the two schedules. The vaccinee samples were drawn from two UK trials, COV001 and COV002, one of which was a single-blind randomized controlled phase 2/3 trial testing AZD1222 (ChAdOx1 nCoV-19) in healthy adults. For TCRbeta chain sequencing, PBMC samples were collected from trial participants at day 0 and at day 28 after the second dose.

This receptor chain uses TRBV6-1 and TRBJ2-7; 9 central nucleotides agree with TRBD1. The sequence was collected from an adult who received the AZD1222 COVID-19 vaccine. The sequences come from peripheral blood, collected 28 days after the second AZD1222 dose. The CDR3 is CASSDTGGPWEQYF. The sequenced DNA is TGTGCCAGCAGTGATACAGGGGGCCCCTGGGAGCAGTACTTC.